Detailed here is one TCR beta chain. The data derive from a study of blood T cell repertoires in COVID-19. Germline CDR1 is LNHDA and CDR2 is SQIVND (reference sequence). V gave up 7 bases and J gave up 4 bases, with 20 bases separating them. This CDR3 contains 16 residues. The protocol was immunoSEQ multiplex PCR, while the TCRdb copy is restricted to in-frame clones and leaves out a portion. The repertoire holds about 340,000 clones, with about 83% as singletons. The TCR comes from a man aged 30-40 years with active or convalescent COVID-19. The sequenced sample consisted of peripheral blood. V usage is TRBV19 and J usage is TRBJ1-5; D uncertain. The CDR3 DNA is TGTGCCAGTACCCCCAGGAAAGGTCTTTTAAATCAGCCCCAGCATTTT. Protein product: CASTPRKGLLNQPQHF.